The 8 T cell receptor beta chains presented below share a single source sample, sequenced in a study of CD8+ T cells in alopecia areata. The treatment denotes: oral pan-JAK inhibitor, 5-10 mg twice daily. cDNA serving as the sequencing template came from extracted, reverse transcribed RNA. Sequenced by immunoSEQ multiplex PCR; TCRdb stores in-frame clones only, minus some. This sample carries roughly 76,000 clones, over 25% of them seen once, and the ten largest clones take 15%. This sample comprised CD8+ T cells sorted from blood, obtained at week 4, from a patient treated with tofacitinib. Receptors originate from a human donor with alopecia areata.

The chain uses TRBV30 and TRBJ2-2; no firm D call. CDR1 is GTSNPN, CDR2 SVGIG, per germline (reference sequence). V was cut by 3 bases and J by 8 bases, with 10 bases left in between. The CDR3 runs to 12 residues. The CDR3 coding sequence is TGTGCCTGGAGCGGTATAGGGGGGGAGCTGTTTTTT. It translates to CAWSGIGGELFF. Filled out from reference TRBV30 and TRBJ2-2, the complete variable domain reads SQTIHQWPATLVQPVGSPLSLECTVEGTSNPNLYWYRQAAGRGLQLLFYSVGIGQISSEVPQNLSASRPQDRQFILSSKKLLLSDSGFYLCAWSGIGGELFFGEGSRLTVL.

The chain combines TRBV4-1 with TRBJ2-7, with 10 bases fitting TRBD1. The CDR3 spans 13 residues. The germline V gene encodes CDR1 MGHRA and CDR2 YSYEKL. Trimming cost V 3 bases and J 6 bases; bases outside gene matches: 2. The CDR3 bases are TGCGCCAGCAGCCAGGACAGGGGGACCGAGCAGTACTTC. It is translated as CASSQDRGTEQYF.

The chain carries TRBV30 and TRBJ2-7; no clear D. Trimming removed 4 bases at V and 0 bases at J, with 13 bases between. The CDR3 runs 14 residues. Germline V gene sequence: CDR1 GTSNPN, CDR2 SVGIG (reference sequence). CDR3 sequence reads: CAWNPPRSSYEQYF. CDR3 bases: TGTGCCTGGAATCCCCCCCGAAGCTCCTACGAGCAGTACTTC.

This clone was seen only a few times. Other DNA sequences in the sample encode the same CDR3. The rearrangement uses TRBV29-1 and TRBJ1-1; no reliable D call. The CDR3 runs to 8 residues. Germline CDR1 reads SQVTM; CDR2 reads ANQGSEA. CDR3: CSDTEAFF. The CDR3 DNA is TGCTCCGACACTGAAGCTTTCTTT.

On this clone itself: No DNA is shown, since the ends of the CDR3 on it are uncertain; the CDR3 is the one TCRdb lists. V usage is TRBV25-1 and J usage is TRBJ2-4. The CDR3 length is 10 residues, termini included. Germline CDR1 is MGHDK and CDR2 is SYGVNS. The CDR3 is CASSVGAGTF.

This rearrangement joins TRBV25-1 to TRBJ2-5; 10 bases are a match to TRBD1. The germline CDR1 and CDR2 sequences are MGHDK and SYGVNS. The ends lost 8 bases at V and 5 bases at J; junction bases unmatched: 2. This CDR3 contains 12 residues. CDR3 DNA: TGTGCCAGCCGACAGGGGGCGGAGACCCAGTACTTC. It codes for CASRQGAETQYF.

The chain carries TRBV16 and TRBJ2-7; 10 bases match TRBD1. The CDR3 is made up of 16 amino acids. The germline CDR1 and CDR2 sequences are KGHSY and FQNENV. Trimming at V came to 4 bases and at J to 2 bases, leaving 8 bases not matched to a gene. For the CDR3, the DNA is TGTGCCAGCAGCCCACCCGACAGGGGGCCAGCCTACGAGCAGTACTTC. Protein product: CASSPPDRGPAYEQYF.

This clone was counted only a few times. This specimen includes other DNA sequences encoding the same CDR3. This chain links TRBV29-1 with TRBJ1-3, with 10 positions matching TRBD1. V shed 6 bases, J shed 2 bases, and the junction held 1 base outside the gene matches. This CDR3 contains 13 residues. The germline CDR1 and CDR2 sequences are SQVTM and ANQGSEA. CDR3 nucleotides: TGCAGCGTAGGACAGGGGGCTGGAAACACCATATATTTT. The encoded protein is CSVGQGAGNTIYF.